These 25 T cell receptor beta chains were all obtained from the same sample, sequenced in a study of vaccination and CD4 T cells after COVID-19. These receptors' antigens are unknown. Cultured CD4+ T cell DNA was sequenced using the Oncomine TCR Beta short-read assay. TCRdb fed the PCR reads into MiXCR, producing one record per CDR3 protein. The sample shows approximately 11,000 distinct CDR3 sequences, 41% of them seen only once. The treatment was: approximately nine-day PBMC culture with coronavirus spike peptide pools or control peptides (ViraFEST assay). This specimen was CD4+ T cells from blood, cultured in vitro, taken after SARS-CoV-2 vaccination. The receptors were sampled from a human donor who had recovered from COVID-19.

The V gene is TRBV20-1, the J gene TRBJ2-5, with TRBD1 matching 8 bases. The CDR3 contains 13 residues. The V segment lost 6 bases and the J segment 5 bases; nucleotides outside the gene matches: 8. Germline CDR1 reads DFQATT; CDR2 reads SNEGSKA (reference sequence). CDR3 residues: CSAPDRGLETQYF. The CDR3 DNA is TGCAGTGCCCCAGACAGGGGCCTGGAGACCCAGTACTTC.

By share, this clonotype counts as medium-sized (0.01 to 0.1%). J is TRBJ2-7 and V is TRBV20-1; D is undetermined. Trimming shortened V by 6 bases and J by 2 bases, and 17 bases separated the two germline ends. This CDR3 contains 14 residues. Germline assignment: CDR1 DFQATT and CDR2 SNEGSKA (reference sequence). CDR3 residues: CSAKDGRSPYEQYF. The CDR3 coding sequence is TGCAGTGCCAAGGATGGTCGGTCCCCCTACGAGCAGTACTTC.

V gene TRBV25-1 combines with J gene TRBJ2-5; D is unresolved. Trimming took 4 bases from V and 0 from J, leaving 15 bases between them. The germline V gene has CDR1 MGHDK and CDR2 SYGVNS. CDR3 size: 16 residues. This CDR3 reads CASSGFDSPYQETQYF. The DNA for the CDR3 is TGTGCCAGCAGTGGGTTTGATTCGCCCTACCAAGAGACCCAGTACTTC.

This clonotype was recorded a few times. The chain has TRBV6-4 and TRBJ1-1, with unresolved D. CDR3 length: 13 amino acids. Germline CDR1 and CDR2: MRHNA and SNTAGT. The V gene lost 6 bases and the J gene lost 0 bases, with 8 bases spanning the gap. The CDR3 spells CASRRQVNTEAFF. For the CDR3, the DNA is TGTGCCAGCAGGCGGCAAGTGAACACTGAAGCTTTCTTT.

Only a few counts were recorded for this clonotype. The chain is built from TRBV6-2 or TRBV6-3 and TRBJ2-7; TRBD2 aligns across 10 bases. The CDR3 runs to 17 residues. Per germline, CDR1 MNHEY and CDR2 SVGEGT. V lost 2 bases and J lost 5; bases outside the gene matches: 12. The CDR3: CASSYLLGLAGENEQYF. CDR3 sequence (DNA): TGTGCCAGCAGTTACCTACTGGGGCTAGCGGGAGAAAACGAGCAGTACTTC.

The gene calls are TRBV9 and TRBJ2-3, with TRBD2 identical over 12 bases. V gave up 4 bases and J gave up 1 base; unmatched junction bases: 4. Germline CDR1 is SGDLS and CDR2 is YYNGEE. The CDR3 loop spans 16 amino acids. The CDR3 spells CASSPRTSGGTDTQYF. Here the CDR3 DNA reads TGTGCCAGCAGCCCAAGGACTAGCGGGGGCACAGATACGCAGTATTTT.

This clonotype rates as medium-sized. CDR3 protein: CASRGLAFQETQYF. The CDR3 nucleotides read TGTGCCAGCAGGGGACTAGCGTTTCAAGAGACCCAGTACTTC. V is TRBV6-2 or TRBV6-3 and J is TRBJ2-5; 10 bases are a match to TRBD2. The ends lost 6 bases at V and 2 bases at J; junction bases unmatched: 3. From germline, CDR1 is MNHEY and CDR2 SVGEGT. The CDR3 consists of 14 residues.

J is TRBJ1-5 and V is TRBV19; D gene unclear. V lost 5 bases and J 0 bases, leaving 8 bases between the germline ends. Germline V gives CDR1 LNHDA, CDR2 SQIVND (reference sequence). The CDR3 loop spans 14 amino acids. CDR3 region: CASSSANSNQPQHF. CDR3 nucleotide sequence: TGTGCCAGTAGTTCAGCCAATAGCAATCAGCCCCAGCATTTT.

As regards this clonotype: At one of its ends the junction is not consistent with the germline gene, which may arise from a read error. V and J are TRBV19 and TRBJ2-3; D is possibly TRBD2 (5 bases). Germline CDR1 and CDR2: LNHDA and SQIVND (reference sequence). The CDR3 sequence is 15 residues long. The CDR3: CASQPLATVTNTQYF. The CDR3, as DNA: TGTGCCAGCCAACCGCTAGCCACTGTCACAAATACGCAGTATTTT.

This clonotype was observed a few times. Here the CDR3 reads CASSPSSGTDSYEQYF. The CDR3 DNA reads as TGTGCCAGCAGCCCCTCCTCGGGGACAGACTCCTACGAGCAGTACTTC. The chain combines TRBV7-2 with TRBJ2-7; TRBD1 aligns across 7 bases. The V and J ends lost 5 bases and 0 bases, in that order; junction bases with no gene match: 10. Germline CDR1 is SGHTA and CDR2 is FQGNSA. This CDR3 is 16 amino acids long.

The chain is built from TRBV20-1 and TRBJ2-1; 7 nucleotides align to TRBD1. The V gene's germline CDR1 is DFQATT and CDR2 SNEGSKA (reference sequence). J gave up 2 bases and V 4 bases, and 5 bases lay outside the gene matches. This CDR3 spans 14 amino acids. The DNA for the CDR3 is TGCAGTGCTACTGAGGGGGCTGCCTACAATGAGCAGTTCTTC. Amino acids: CSATEGAAYNEQFF.

The chain recombines TRBV28 with TRBJ2-7; 9 bases align to TRBD1. Germline assignment: CDR1 MDHEN and CDR2 SYDVKM. The CDR3 is 15 residues long. J lost 3 bases, V lost 5 bases, and 8 bases had no gene match. The CDR3 is CASSPGTGPFYEQYF. The CDR3 DNA follows: TGTGCCAGCAGTCCCGGGACAGGGCCCTTCTACGAGCAGTACTTC.

The chain carries TRBV6-2 or TRBV6-3 and TRBJ2-2; 9 nucleotides match TRBD1. Germline V gene lookup returns CDR1 MNHEY and CDR2 SVGEGT. The CDR3 sequence is 17 residues long. Trimming took 4 bases from V and 2 from J; bases not matched to a gene: 8. The CDR3, as DNA: TGTGCCAGCAGTTGGAATGGACAGGGGATCAACACCGGGGAGCTGTTTTTT. This sequence encodes CASSWNGQGINTGELFF.

This chain uses TRBV27 with TRBJ2-6; D is undetermined. CDR1 and CDR2 from the germline V gene are MNHEY and SMNVEV (reference sequence). V was clipped by 1 base and J by 0 bases, with 7 bases between them. This CDR3 region has 16 residues. The DNA for the CDR3 is TGTGCCAGCAGTTTATACCCTGGCTCTGGGGCCAACGTCCTGACTTTC. Residues: CASSLYPGSGANVLTF. The full variable domain, rest sourced from reference TRBV27 and TRBJ2-6, is EAQVTQNPRYLITVTGKKLTVTCSQNMNHEYMSWYRQDPGLGLRQIYYSMNVEVTDKGDVPEGYKVSRKEKRNFPLILESPSPNQTSLYFCASSLYPGSGANVLTFGAGSRLTVL.

This sequence joins TRBV7-3 and TRBJ2-1, with 10 bases matching TRBD2. V was clipped by 2 bases and J by 6 bases; unmatched bases: 7. The CDR3 spans 16 residues. Germline V gene sequence: CDR1 SGHTA, CDR2 FQGTGA. The CDR3 DNA reads as TGTGCCAGCAGCTTACAGTACGGACTAGCGGCCAATGAGCAGTTCTTC. It codes for CASSLQYGLAANEQFF. Looking up the rest from reference TRBV7-3 and TRBJ2-1 gives the full variable domain: GAGVSQTPSNKVTEKGKYVELRCDPISGHTALYWYRQSLGQGPEFLIYFQGTGAADDSGLPNDRFFAVRPEGSVSTLKIQRTERGDSAVYLCASSLQYGLAANEQFFGPGTRLTVL.

V gene TRBV25-1 combines with J gene TRBJ2-5; D might be TRBD2 (6 bases). Germline V CDR1 and CDR2: MGHDK, SYGVNS. The CDR3 is made up of 12 amino acids. Deletions cut 8 bases from V and 4 bases from J, with 11 bases between. The CDR3 DNA follows: TGTGCCAGCCGGTTCGGGGGAGAGACCCAGTACTTC. It is translated as CASRFGGETQYF.

The rearrangement uses TRBV7-6 and TRBJ2-7; the D is unclear. Germline loops: CDR1 SGHVS, CDR2 FNYEAQ. V was trimmed by 5 bases and J by 3 bases, leaving 11 bases between them. This CDR3 has 13 amino acids. The CDR3 nucleotides read TGTGCCAGCAGCAGTAATATCGGCTACGAGCAGTACTTC. This encodes CASSSNIGYEQYF.

This sequence joins TRBV20-1 and TRBJ1-2; tentatively, D is TRBD1 (5 bases). V lost 5 bases to trimming and J lost 1 base, with 14 bases between them. CDR3 length: 14 amino acids. The germline CDR1 and CDR2 sequences are DFQATT and SNEGSKA (reference sequence). The CDR3 bases are TGCAGTGCTCTCAGGGATGGCCTTAACTATGGCTACACCTTC. Amino acids: CSALRDGLNYGYTF.

V gene TRBV14 combines with J gene TRBJ1-5; possible D gene TRBD1, 6 bases. This CDR3 region has 14 residues. Trimming pared 4 bases from V and 0 bases from J, leaving 7 bases between. CDR1 SGHDN and CDR2 FVKESK come from the germline V gene. CDR3: CASSLQGSNQPQHF. CDR3 nucleotide sequence: TGTGCCAGCAGCCTACAGGGTAGCAATCAGCCCCAGCATTTT.

This clonotype has a handful of counts. The chain links TRBV6-2 or TRBV6-3 to TRBJ2-7, with TRBD1 matching 11 bases. Germline CDR1 reads MNHEY; CDR2 reads SVGEGT. CDR3 length: 15 amino acids. The junction had 1 base not matched to a gene; V was cut back by 0 bases and J by 3 bases. This CDR3 is CASSYSGTGGYEQYF. The DNA for the CDR3 is TGTGCCAGCAGTTACTCTGGGACAGGGGGCTACGAGCAGTACTTC.

The chain is built from TRBV20-1 and TRBJ2-7; D uncertain. The germline V and J ends were trimmed by 6 bases and 0 bases, with 15 bases remaining between them. The CDR3 loop spans 14 amino acids. Germline loops: CDR1 DFQATT, CDR2 SNEGSKA (reference sequence). The CDR3 sequence is CSARRLQSSYEQYF. As DNA, the CDR3 is TGCAGTGCCAGAAGACTGCAGAGCTCCTACGAGCAGTACTTC.

The genes are TRBV10-3 and TRBJ1-5; no reliable D call. Germline loops: CDR1 ENHRY, CDR2 SYGVKD. The V gene lost 4 bases and the J gene lost 3 bases, with 7 bases spanning the gap. CDR3 size: 13 residues. The chain's CDR3 is CAISGTHNQPQHF. The CDR3 DNA reads as TGTGCCATCAGTGGCACCCACAATCAGCCCCAGCATTTT.

The rearrangement links TRBV5-6 to TRBJ1-5; tentatively, D is TRBD1 (6 bases). The CDR3 consists of 14 residues. CDR1 is SGHDT, CDR2 YYEEEE, per germline. V was trimmed by 4 bases and J by 7 bases, leaving 15 bases between them. The CDR3 region has the DNA TGTGCCAGCAGCCTACAGGGATCTCAGCAGCCCCAGCATTTT. Amino acids: CASSLQGSQQPQHF.

In this sample, this clonotype turned up a few times. V is TRBV10-1 and J is TRBJ1-2, with D unclear. In germline, CDR1 is WNHNN, CDR2 SYGVQD (reference sequence). The length of the CDR3 is 12 residues. V gave up 3 bases and J gave up 5 bases, with 7 bases separating them. The DNA of the CDR3 is TGCGCCAGCAGTGACTCCTGGTATGGCTACACCTTC. It is translated as CASSDSWYGYTF.

The chain combines TRBV7-9 with TRBJ1-5; 10 bases match TRBD1. The germline V gene has CDR1 SEHNR and CDR2 FQNEAQ (reference sequence). V lost 4 bases and J lost 1; bases outside the gene matches: 13. CDR3 size: 19 residues. The CDR3 region is CASSSSKTGGLESNQPQHF. The CDR3 nucleotides are TGTGCCAGCAGCTCATCAAAGACAGGGGGCCTGGAAAGCAATCAGCCCCAGCATTTT.